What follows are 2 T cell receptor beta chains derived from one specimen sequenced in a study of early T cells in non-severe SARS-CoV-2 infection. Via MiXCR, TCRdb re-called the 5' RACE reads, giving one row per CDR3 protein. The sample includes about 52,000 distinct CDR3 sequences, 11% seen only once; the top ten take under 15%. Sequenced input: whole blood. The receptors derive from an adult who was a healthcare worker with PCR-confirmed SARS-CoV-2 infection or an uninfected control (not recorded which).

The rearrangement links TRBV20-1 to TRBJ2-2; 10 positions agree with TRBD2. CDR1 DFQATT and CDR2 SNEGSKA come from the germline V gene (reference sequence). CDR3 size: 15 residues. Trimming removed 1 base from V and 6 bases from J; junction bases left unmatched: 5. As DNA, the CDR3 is TGCAGTGCTAGAGCCGCCCTAGCGGGAGCCGGGGAGCTGTTTTTT. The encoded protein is CSARAALAGAGELFF.

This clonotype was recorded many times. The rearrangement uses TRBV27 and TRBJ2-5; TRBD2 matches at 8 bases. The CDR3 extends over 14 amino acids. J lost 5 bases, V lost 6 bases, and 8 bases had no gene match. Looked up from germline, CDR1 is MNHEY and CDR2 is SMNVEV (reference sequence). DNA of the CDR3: TGTGCCAGCAGAGGACTAGCCCTGGGGGAGACCCAGTACTTC. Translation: CASRGLALGETQYF.